These 2 T cell receptor beta chains share one sample of origin, sequenced in a study of beta chain features in type 1 diabetes. Reverse transcription of all isolated RNA meant that expressed TCRB transcripts were sequenced. Clones were read by immunoSEQ multiplex PCR, and TCRdb kept only the in-frame ones, dropping some. The data show hundreds of thousands of clones, 11% seen once. The sequenced sample was naive CD4+ T cells from blood. Receptors originate from a woman aged 18-29 years in good health.

The chain has TRBV9 and TRBJ2-5; either TRBD1 or TRBD2 may fit D (6 bases each). V dropped 3 bases and J dropped 4 bases, with 13 bases sitting between them. The germline V gene encodes CDR1 SGDLS and CDR2 YYNGEE. The CDR3 covers 14 residues. This chain's CDR3 is CASSEQGTAETQYF. The CDR3 DNA sequence: TGTGCCAGCAGCGAGCAGGGGACTGCAGAGACCCAGTACTTC.

This clone has more than one count but fewer than ten. This sequence joins TRBV9 and TRBJ2-5; 9 nucleotides agree with TRBD2. Germline values: CDR1 SGDLS, CDR2 YYNGEE. The CDR3 has 16 amino acids. V shed 0 bases and J 5 bases; nucleotides not matched to a gene: 8. DNA for the CDR3: TGTGCCAGCAGCGTAGATGGCGGCGGGGGGGCGGAGACCCAGTACTTC. The encoded protein is CASSVDGGGGAETQYF.